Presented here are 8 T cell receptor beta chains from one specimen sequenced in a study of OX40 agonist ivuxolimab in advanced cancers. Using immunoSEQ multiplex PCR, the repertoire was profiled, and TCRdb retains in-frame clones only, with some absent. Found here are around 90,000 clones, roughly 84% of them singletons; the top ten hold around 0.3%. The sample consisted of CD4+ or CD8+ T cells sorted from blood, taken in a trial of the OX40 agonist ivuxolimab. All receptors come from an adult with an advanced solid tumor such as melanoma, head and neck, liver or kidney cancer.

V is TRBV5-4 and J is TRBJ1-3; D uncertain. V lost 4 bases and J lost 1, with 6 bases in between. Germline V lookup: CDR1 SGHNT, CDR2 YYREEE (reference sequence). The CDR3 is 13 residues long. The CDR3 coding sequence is TGTGCCAGCAGCCCCCAATCTGGAAACACCATATATTTT. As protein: CASSPQSGNTIYF.

CDR3 in DNA: TGTGCCAGCAGCTTAAAGACGGACAGTTACTATGAAAAACTGTTTTTT. Protein sequence: CASSLKTDSYYEKLFF. The V and J genes are TRBV7-8 and TRBJ1-4; a weak D match, TRBD1 (6 bases). Germline V gene sequence: CDR1 SGHVS, CDR2 FQNEAQ. V was clipped by 2 bases and J by 6 bases, with 16 bases between them. The CDR3 is made up of 16 amino acids.

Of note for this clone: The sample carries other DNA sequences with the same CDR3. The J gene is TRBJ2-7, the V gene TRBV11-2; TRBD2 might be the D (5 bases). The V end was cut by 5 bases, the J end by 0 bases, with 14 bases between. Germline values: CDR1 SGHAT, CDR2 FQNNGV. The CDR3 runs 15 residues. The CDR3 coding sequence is TGTGCCAGCAGCCCCGATGGGGAGCCCTCCTACGAGCAGTACTTC. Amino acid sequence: CASSPDGEPSYEQYF.

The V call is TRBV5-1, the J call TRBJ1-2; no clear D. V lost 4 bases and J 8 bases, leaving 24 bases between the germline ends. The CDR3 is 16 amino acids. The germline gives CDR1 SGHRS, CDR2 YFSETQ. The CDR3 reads CASSLSRTALIGGYTF. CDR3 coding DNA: TGCGCCAGCAGCCTATCCAGGACGGCCCTTATAGGAGGCTACACCTTC.

This CDR3 is CASSSVTGAETQYF. The CDR3 bases are TGCGCCAGCAGCTCTGTGACAGGGGCAGAGACCCAGTACTTC. V and J are TRBV5-1 and TRBJ2-5, with 8 bases that match TRBD1. CDR3 length: 14 amino acids. Per germline, CDR1 SGHRS and CDR2 YFSETQ. The ends lost 3 bases at V and 4 bases at J; junction bases unmatched: 5.

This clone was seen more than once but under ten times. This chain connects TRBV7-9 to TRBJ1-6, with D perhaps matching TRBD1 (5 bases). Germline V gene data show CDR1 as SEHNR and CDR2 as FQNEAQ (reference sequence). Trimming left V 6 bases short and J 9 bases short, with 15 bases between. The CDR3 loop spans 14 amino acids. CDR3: CASSKDSGGSPLHF. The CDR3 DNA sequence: TGTGCCAGCAGTAAAGACAGCGGGGGTTCACCCCTCCACTTT. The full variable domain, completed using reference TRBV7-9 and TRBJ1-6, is DTGVSQNPRHKITKRGQNVTFRCDPISEHNRLYWYRQTLGQGPEFLTYFQNEAQLEKSRLLSDRFSAERPKGSFSTLEIQRTEQGDSAMYLCASSKDSGGSPLHFGNGTRLTVT.

This CDR3 is CASSLFTVDTQYF. Written as DNA, the CDR3 is TGCGCCAGCAGCTTGTTCACGGTAGATACGCAGTATTTT. The chain has TRBV5-1 and TRBJ2-3; D remains ambiguous. The germline V gene has CDR1 SGHRS and CDR2 YFSETQ. This CDR3 region has 13 residues. Trimming took off 1 base at V and 5 bases at J, with 8 bases between the two ends.

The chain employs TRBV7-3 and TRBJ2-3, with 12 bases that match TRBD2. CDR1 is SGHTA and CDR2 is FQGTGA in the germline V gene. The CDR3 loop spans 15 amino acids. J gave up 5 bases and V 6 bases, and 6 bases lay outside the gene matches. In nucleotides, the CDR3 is TGTGCCAGCAGTCTAGCGGGGGGGCCTGTAGATACGCAGTATTTT. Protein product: CASSLAGGPVDTQYF.